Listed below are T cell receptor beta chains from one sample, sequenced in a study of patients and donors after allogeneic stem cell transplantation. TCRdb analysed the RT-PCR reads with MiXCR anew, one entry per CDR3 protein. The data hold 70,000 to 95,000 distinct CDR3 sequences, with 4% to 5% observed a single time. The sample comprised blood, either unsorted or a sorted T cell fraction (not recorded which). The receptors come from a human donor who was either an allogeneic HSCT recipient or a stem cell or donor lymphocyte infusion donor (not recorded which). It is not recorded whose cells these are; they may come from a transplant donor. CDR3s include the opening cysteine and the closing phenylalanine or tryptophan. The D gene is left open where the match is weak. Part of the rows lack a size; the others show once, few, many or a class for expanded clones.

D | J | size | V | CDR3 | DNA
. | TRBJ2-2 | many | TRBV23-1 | CASSQSRARGFKNTGELFF | TGCGCCAGCAGTCAATCGAGGGCCAGGGGTTTTAAGAACACCGGGGAGCTGTTTTTT
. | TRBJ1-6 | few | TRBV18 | CASSPDRGGPLHF | TGTGCCAGCTCACCGGACCGGGGGGGACCCCTCCACTTT
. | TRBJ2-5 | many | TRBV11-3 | CASSLAGAETQYF | TGTGCCAGCAGCTTAGCCGGGGCAGAGACCCAGTACTTC
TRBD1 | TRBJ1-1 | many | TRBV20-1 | CSASNRAGGRTAFF | TGCAGTGCTAGTAACAGGGCAGGGGGAAGAACGGCTTTCTTT
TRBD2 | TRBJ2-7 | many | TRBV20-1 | CSARVGAGANYEQYF | TGCAGTGCTAGAGTTGGAGCGGGAGCTAACTACGAGCAGTACTTC
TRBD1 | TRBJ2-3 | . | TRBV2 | CASGPSPGQGYRDTQYF | TGTGCCAGCGGCCCCTCGCCGGGACAGGGCTACCGAGATACGCAGTATTTT
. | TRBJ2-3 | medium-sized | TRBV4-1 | CASSQVTTKVRGDTQYF | TGCGCCAGCAGCCAGGTCACTACAAAGGTTAGGGGGGATACGCAGTATTTT
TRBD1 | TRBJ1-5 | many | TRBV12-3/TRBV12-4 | CASSSRQGGSQPQHF | TGTGCCAGCAGTTCCCGACAGGGGGGTAGTCAGCCCCAGCATTTT
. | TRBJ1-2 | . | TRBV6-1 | CASSRALGDYGYTF | TGTGCCAGCAGCCGGGCCCTGGGCGACTATGGCTACACCTTC
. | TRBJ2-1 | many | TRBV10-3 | CAISERRERVNEQFF | TGTGCCATCAGTGAGAGGAGGGAAAGGGTAAATGAGCAGTTCTTC
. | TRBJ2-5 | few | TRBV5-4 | CASSLSAALETQYF | TGTGCCAGCAGCTTATCGGCCGCATTGGAGACCCAGTACTTC
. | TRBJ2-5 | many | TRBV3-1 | CASSHGGRGETQYF | TGTGCCAGCAGCCATGGGGGGCGCGGAGAGACCCAGTACTTC
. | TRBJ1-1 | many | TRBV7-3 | CASSFDSQNTEAFF | TGTGCCAGCAGCTTTGACAGCCAGAACACTGAAGCTTTCTTT
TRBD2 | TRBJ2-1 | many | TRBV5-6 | CASSFGLDSFPFF | TGTGCCAGCAGCTTTGGACTAGACAGCTTTCCGTTCTTC
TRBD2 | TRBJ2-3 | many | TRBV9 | CASSVGASGRKDTQYF | TGTGCCAGCAGCGTAGGGGCTAGCGGGAGGAAAGATACGCAGTATTTT
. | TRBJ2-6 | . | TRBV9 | CASSLSSDSGANVLTF | TGTGCCAGCAGCCTAAGTTCGGATAGTGGGGCCAACGTCCTGACTTTC
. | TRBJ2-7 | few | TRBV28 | CASRQYISSYEQYF | TGTGCCAGCAGGCAATATATAAGCTCCTACGAGCAGTACTTC
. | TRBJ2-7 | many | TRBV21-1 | CASSRCSTYEQYF | TGTGCCAGCAGCAGATGTTCCACCTACGAGCAGTACTTC
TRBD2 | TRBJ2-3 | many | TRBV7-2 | CASSFRASGSADTQYF | TGTGCCAGCAGCTTCCGGGCTAGCGGGAGCGCAGATACGCAGTATTTT
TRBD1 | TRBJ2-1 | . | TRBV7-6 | CASSRRGTGDRQFF | TGTGCCAGCAGCCGTCGCGGGACAGGGGATCGGCAGTTCTTC
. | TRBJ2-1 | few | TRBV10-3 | CAISGGMTGLDEQFF | TGTGCCATCAGTGGTGGGATGACGGGACTTGATGAGCAGTTCTTC
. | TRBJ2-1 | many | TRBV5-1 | CASSLSGVGGYNEQFF | TGCGCCAGCAGCTTGAGTGGCGTAGGGGGTTACAATGAGCAGTTCTTC
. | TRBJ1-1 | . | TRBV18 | CASSPPPVNTEAFF | TGTGCCAGCTCACCACCGCCCGTGAACACTGAAGCTTTCTTT